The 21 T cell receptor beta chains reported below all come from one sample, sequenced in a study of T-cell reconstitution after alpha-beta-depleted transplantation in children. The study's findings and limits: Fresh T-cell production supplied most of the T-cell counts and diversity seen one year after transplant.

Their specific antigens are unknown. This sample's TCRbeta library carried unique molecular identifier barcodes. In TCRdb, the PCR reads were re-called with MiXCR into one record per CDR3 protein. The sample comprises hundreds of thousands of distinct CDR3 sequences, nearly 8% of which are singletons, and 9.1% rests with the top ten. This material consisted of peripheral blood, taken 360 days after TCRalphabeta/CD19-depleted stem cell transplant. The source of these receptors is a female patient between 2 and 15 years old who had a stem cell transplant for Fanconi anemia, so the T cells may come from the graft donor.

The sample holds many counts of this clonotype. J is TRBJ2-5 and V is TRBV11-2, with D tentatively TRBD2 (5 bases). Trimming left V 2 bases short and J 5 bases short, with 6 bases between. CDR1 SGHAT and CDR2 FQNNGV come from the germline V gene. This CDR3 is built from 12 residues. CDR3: CASSLRTETQYF. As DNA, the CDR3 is TGTGCCAGCAGCTTAAGGACTGAGACCCAGTACTTC.

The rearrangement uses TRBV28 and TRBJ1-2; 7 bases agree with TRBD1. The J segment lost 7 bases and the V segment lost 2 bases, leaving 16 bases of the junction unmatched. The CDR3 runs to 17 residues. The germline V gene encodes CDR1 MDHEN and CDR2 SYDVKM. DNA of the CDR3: TGTGCCAGCAGTTTAGGAGCTGAGGCCGGGACAGTAAGTGGCTACACCTTC. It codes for CASSLGAEAGTVSGYTF.

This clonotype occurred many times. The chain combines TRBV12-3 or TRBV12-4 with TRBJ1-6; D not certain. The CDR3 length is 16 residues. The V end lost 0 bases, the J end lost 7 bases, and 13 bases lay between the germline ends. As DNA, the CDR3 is TGTGCCAGCAGTTTAGCGAGGAAGGCCGGCAATTCACCCCTCCACTTT. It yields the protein CASSLARKAGNSPLHF.

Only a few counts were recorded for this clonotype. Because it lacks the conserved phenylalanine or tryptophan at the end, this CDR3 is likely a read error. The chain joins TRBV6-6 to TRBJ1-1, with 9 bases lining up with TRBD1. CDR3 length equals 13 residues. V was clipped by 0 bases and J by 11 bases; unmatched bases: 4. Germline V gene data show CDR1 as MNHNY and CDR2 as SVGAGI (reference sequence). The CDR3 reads CASSYSGTGIAFC. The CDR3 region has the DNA TGTGCCAGCAGTTACTCGGGGACAGGGATCGCTTTCTGT.

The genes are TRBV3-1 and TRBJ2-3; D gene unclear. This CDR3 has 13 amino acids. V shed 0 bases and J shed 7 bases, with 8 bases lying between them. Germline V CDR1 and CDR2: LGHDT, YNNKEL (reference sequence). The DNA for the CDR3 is TGTGCCAGCAGCCAAGATTACCCCAATACGCAGTATTTT. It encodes CASSQDYPNTQYF.

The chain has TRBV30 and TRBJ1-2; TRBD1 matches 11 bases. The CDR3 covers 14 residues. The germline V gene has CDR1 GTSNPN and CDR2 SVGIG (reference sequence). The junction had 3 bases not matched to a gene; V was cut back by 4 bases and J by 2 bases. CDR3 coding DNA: TGTGCCTGGACCTGGACAGGGGGCAACTATGGCTACACCTTC. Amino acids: CAWTWTGGNYGYTF.

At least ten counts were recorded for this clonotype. CDR3 sequence reads: CSAVPRDRVRYEQYV. In DNA, the CDR3 is TGCAGTGCCGTCCCTCGCGACAGGGTGCGATACGAGCAGTACGTC. V and J are TRBV20-1 and TRBJ2-7, with 7 bases aligning to TRBD1. This CDR3 has 15 amino acids. CDR1 is DFQATT, CDR2 SNEGSKA, per germline (reference sequence). V was pared by 6 bases and J by 4 bases, with 15 bases of the junction left unmatched.

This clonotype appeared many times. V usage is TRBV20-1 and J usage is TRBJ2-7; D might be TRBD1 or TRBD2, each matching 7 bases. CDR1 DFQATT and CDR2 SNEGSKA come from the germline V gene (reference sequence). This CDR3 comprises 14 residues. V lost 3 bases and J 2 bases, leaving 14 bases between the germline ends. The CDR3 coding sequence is TGCAGTGCTAGTGGGCCAGGGGGGGCCTACGAGCAGTACTTC. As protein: CSASGPGGAYEQYF.

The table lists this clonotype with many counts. The CDR3 spells CASSLGTGGPPLHF. In DNA form, the CDR3 reads TGTGCCAGCAGCTTAGGGACAGGGGGCCCGCCCCTCCACTTT. J is TRBJ1-6 and V is TRBV7-8, with 11 bases fitting TRBD1. The germline CDR1 and CDR2 sequences are SGHVS and FQNEAQ. V dropped 1 base and J dropped 13; count of bases not matched to a gene: 3. The CDR3 extends over 14 amino acids.

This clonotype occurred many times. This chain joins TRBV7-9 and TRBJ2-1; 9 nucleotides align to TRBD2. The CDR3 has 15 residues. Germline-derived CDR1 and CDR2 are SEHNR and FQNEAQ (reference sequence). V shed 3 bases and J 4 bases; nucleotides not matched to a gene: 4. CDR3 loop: CASSLSGLAYNEQFF. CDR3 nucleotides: TGTGCCAGCAGCTTGTCGGGACTAGCTTACAATGAGCAGTTCTTC.

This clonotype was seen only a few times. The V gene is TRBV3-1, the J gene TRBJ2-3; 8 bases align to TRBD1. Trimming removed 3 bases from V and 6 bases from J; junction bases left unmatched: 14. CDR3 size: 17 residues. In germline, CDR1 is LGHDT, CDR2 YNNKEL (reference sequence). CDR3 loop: CASSQEVDREASDTQYF. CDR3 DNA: TGTGCCAGCAGCCAGGAAGTGGACAGGGAAGCTTCGGATACGCAGTATTTT.

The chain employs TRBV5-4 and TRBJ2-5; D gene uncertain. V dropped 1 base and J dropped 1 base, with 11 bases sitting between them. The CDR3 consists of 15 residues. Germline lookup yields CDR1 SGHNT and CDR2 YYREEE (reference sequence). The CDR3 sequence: CASSLQSEPQETQYF. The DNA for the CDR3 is TGTGCCAGCAGCTTGCAAAGTGAGCCCCAAGAGACCCAGTACTTC.

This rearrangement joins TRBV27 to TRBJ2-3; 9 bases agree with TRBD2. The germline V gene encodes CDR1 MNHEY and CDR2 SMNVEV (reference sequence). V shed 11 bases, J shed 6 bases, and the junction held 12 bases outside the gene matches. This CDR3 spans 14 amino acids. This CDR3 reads CAPSLAGRRDTQYF. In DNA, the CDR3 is TGTGCCCCCTCCCTAGCGGGGCGGCGGGATACGCAGTATTTT.

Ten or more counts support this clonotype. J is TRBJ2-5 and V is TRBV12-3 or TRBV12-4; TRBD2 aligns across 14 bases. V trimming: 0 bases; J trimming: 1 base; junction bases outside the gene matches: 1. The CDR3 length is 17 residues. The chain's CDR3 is CASSLAGLAGGQETQYF. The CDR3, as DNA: TGTGCCAGCAGTTTAGCCGGACTAGCGGGAGGCCAAGAGACCCAGTACTTC.

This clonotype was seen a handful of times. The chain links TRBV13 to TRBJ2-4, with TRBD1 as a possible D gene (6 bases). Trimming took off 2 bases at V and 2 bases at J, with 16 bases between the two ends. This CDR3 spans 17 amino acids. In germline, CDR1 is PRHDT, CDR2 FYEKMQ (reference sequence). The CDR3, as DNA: TGTGCCAGCAGCTTAAGAAGGGGGAAAGGGACCAAAAACATTCAGTACTTC. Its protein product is CASSLRRGKGTKNIQYF. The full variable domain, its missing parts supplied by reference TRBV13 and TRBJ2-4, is AAGVIQSPRHLIKEKRETATLKCYPIPRHDTVYWYQQGPGQDPQFLISFYEKMQSDKGSIPDRFSAQQFSDYHSELNMSSLELGDSALYFCASSLRRGKGTKNIQYFGAGTRLSVL.

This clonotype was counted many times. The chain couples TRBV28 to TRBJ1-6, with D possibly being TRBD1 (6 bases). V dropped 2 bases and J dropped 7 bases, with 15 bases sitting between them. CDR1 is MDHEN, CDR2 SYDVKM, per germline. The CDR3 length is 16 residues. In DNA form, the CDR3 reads TGTGCCAGCAGTTTACCCCTCTCAGGGGTAAATTCACCCCTCCACTTT. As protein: CASSLPLSGVNSPLHF. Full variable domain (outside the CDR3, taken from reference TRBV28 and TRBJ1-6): DVKVTQSSRYLVKRTGEKVFLECVQDMDHENMFWYRQDPGLGLRLIYFSYDVKMKEKGDIPEGYSVSREKKERFSLILESASTNQTSMYLCASSLPLSGVNSPLHFGNGTRLTVT.

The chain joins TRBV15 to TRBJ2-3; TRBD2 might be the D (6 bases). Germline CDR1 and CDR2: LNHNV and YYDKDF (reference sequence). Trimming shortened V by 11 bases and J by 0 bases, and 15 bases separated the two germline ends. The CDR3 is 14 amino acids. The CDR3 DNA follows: TGTGCCGTCTCCAGCGGGTTGAGCACAGATACGCAGTATTTT. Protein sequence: CAVSSGLSTDTQYF.

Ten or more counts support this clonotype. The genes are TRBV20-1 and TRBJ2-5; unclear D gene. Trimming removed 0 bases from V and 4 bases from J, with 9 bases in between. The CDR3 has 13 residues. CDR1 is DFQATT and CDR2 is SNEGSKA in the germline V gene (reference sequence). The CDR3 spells CSARDPNGETQYF. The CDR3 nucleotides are TGCAGTGCTAGAGATCCCAACGGAGAGACCCAGTACTTC.

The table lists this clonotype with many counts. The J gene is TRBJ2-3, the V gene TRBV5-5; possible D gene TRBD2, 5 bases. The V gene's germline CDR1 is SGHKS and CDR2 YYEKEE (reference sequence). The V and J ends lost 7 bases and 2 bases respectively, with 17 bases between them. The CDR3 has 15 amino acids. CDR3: CASFEGLPLTDTQYF. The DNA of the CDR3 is TGTGCCAGCTTCGAGGGCCTACCCCTCACAGATACGCAGTATTTT.

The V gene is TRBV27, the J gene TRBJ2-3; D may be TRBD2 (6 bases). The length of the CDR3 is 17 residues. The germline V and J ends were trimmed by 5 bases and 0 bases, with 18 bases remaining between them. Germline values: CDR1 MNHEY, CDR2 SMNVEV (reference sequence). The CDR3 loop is CASSPPLADFSTDTQYF. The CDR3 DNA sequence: TGTGCCAGCAGTCCCCCCTTAGCGGATTTTAGCACAGATACGCAGTATTTT.

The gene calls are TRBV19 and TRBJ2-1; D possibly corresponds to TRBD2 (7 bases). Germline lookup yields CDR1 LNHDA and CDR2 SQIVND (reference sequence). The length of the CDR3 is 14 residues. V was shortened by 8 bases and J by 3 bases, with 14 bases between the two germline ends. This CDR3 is CASERGGGYNEQFF. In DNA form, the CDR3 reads TGTGCCAGTGAGAGGGGGGGCGGCTACAATGAGCAGTTCTTC. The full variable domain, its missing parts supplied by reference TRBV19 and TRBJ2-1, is DGGITQSPKYLFRKEGQNVTLSCEQNLNHDAMYWYRQDPGQGLRLIYYSQIVNDFQKGDIAEGYSVSREKKESFPLTVTSAQKNPTAFYLCASERGGGYNEQFFGPGTRLTVL.